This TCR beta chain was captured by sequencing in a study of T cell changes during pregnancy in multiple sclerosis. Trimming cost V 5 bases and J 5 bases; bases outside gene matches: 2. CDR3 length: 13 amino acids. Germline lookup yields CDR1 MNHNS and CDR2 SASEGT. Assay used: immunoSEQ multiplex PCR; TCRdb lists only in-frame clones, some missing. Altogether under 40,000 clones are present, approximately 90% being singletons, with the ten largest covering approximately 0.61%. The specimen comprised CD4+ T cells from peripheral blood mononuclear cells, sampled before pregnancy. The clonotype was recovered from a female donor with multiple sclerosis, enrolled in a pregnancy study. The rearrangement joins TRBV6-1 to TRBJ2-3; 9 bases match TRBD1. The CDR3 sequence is CASSRQGVDTQYF. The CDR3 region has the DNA TGTGCCAGCAGTAGACAGGGGGTAGATACGCAGTATTTT.